The T cell receptor (beta chain) described here comes from a study of blood T cells in healthy people across ages. Study-wide points: The long-lived group displayed more naive CD4+ cells, plus higher diversity, than the aged donors did. With age, beta diversity per million T cells declined roughly linearly, significantly by 40 to 50. The donors' CMV status was not determined, possibly confounding changes in expanded clonotypes.

V shed 5 bases and J shed 2 bases, with 12 bases lying between them. CDR1 and CDR2 from the germline V gene are SSHAT and FNYEAQ (reference sequence). The CDR3 spans 14 residues. It was with a sample-barcoded 5' primer and a J-beta primer mix that a second PCR of roughly 7 to 12 cycles was run. MiXCR was run by TCRdb on the 5' RACE reads, yielding one entry per CDR3 protein. The data show fewer than 1,000,000 distinct CDR3 sequences, about 47% seen once. Worth noting for this clonotype: Its antigen is as yet unknown.

The sequence was obtained from a man aged 80 or over in good health. Sequenced input: blood. V gene TRBV7-7 combines with J gene TRBJ2-5; the D gene is possibly TRBD2 (6 bases). In DNA form, the CDR3 reads TGTGCCAGCAGCCGTAGCGGCAAACAAGAGACCCAGTACTTC. As protein: CASSRSGKQETQYF.